The 27 T cell receptor beta chains below all came from one sample that was sequenced in a study of T cells in Graves' hyperthyroidism and ophthalmopathy. Authors of the study amplified TCR beta CDR3 regions from RNA transcripts. Primed by the HTBI set, a first-round RT-PCR was run on the TCR CDR3. One entry per CDR3 protein, called by TCRdb with MiXCR from the multiplex PCR reads. The data contain under 200,000 distinct CDR3 sequences, roughly 9.4% of them seen just once; the ten biggest clones take up around 20%. Specimen: blood. The source is a woman younger than 35 with Graves' hyperthyroidism that later progressed to Graves' ophthalmopathy.

This clonotype was detected only a few times. No conserved phenylalanine or tryptophan is present at the end of the CDR3, so a read error is the likely explanation. V gene TRBV28 combines with J gene TRBJ1-2; D gene unclear. CDR3 length: 15 amino acids. Germline V lookup: CDR1 MDHEN, CDR2 SYDVKM. The CDR3 nucleotides are TGCGCCAGCAGCTTTAGGGCAAAAGATAACTATGGCTACACCTCC. This translates into CASSFRAKDNYGYTS.

Note on this clonotype: Since a much larger clone is just one base distant, this may be a read error. The rearrangement uses TRBV6-1 and TRBJ2-7, with 9 bases identical to TRBD2. V dropped 5 bases and J dropped 5; count of bases not matched to a gene: 7. The CDR3 covers 14 residues. From germline, CDR1 is MNHNS and CDR2 SASEGT. CDR3 DNA sequence: TGTGCCAGCAGTCTGCGGGGGGGCACCGACGAGCAGTACTTC. Translation: CASSLRGGTDEQYF.

The V and J genes are TRBV11-2 and TRBJ2-3; 10 nucleotides line up with TRBD2. Trimming removed 0 bases from V and 4 bases from J; junction bases left unmatched: 13. Germline V gene lookup returns CDR1 SGHAT and CDR2 FQNNGV. The CDR3 length is 19 residues. The CDR3 is CASSLEGGRASGGPDTQYF. The CDR3, as DNA: TGTGCCAGCAGCTTAGAGGGGGGGAGAGCTAGCGGGGGCCCAGATACGCAGTATTTT.

In this sample, this clonotype turned up many times. V is TRBV5-1 and J is TRBJ1-2; 7 bases are shared with TRBD1. Germline lookup yields CDR1 SGHRS and CDR2 YFSETQ. There are 15 residues in the CDR3. With V trimmed by 3 bases and J by 7 bases, 12 bases remained unmatched. The CDR3 here is CASSSTPGGVGGYTF. As DNA, the CDR3 is TGCGCCAGCAGCTCAACCCCAGGGGGAGTAGGTGGCTACACCTTC.

This chain joins TRBV15 and TRBJ2-1; no reliable D call. The germline gives CDR1 LNHNV, CDR2 YYDKDF (reference sequence). Trimming stripped 1 base from V and 0 bases from J, with 7 bases between. CDR3 length: 15 residues. The CDR3: CATSRGRSSYNEQFF. The CDR3 DNA is TGTGCCACCAGCAGAGGCCGGAGCTCCTACAATGAGCAGTTCTTC.

CDR3 in DNA: TGTGCCAGCAGCCGGACAGAAAATCAGCCCCAGCATTTT. Protein: CASSRTENQPQHF. This chain links TRBV6-1 with TRBJ1-5; D is perhaps TRBD1 (6 bases). CDR1 and CDR2 (germline): MNHNS, SASEGT. Trimming took 6 bases from V and 4 from J, leaving 10 bases between them. The CDR3 totals 13 residues.

This clonotype was seen many times. The rearrangement links TRBV28 to TRBJ2-1; 8 bases are a match to TRBD2. Germline V CDR1 and CDR2: MDHEN, SYDVKM. This CDR3 has 19 residues. V lost 8 bases and J lost 7; bases outside the gene matches: 25. The DNA of the CDR3 is TGTGCCAGCTCTTCGGGGGGAGCGGGAGCTAAGGTGGTGAGTAATGAGCAGTTCTTC. Its protein is CASSSGGAGAKVVSNEQFF.

This clonotype has a handful of counts. This chain uses TRBV9 with TRBJ2-3; 11 positions agree with TRBD2. In germline, CDR1 is SGDLS, CDR2 YYNGEE. V lost 0 bases, J lost 2 bases, and 5 bases stayed unmatched. This CDR3 comprises 17 residues. The CDR3 loop reads CASSVGGSGGVTDTQYF. The DNA of the CDR3 is TGTGCCAGCAGCGTAGGGGGTAGCGGGGGGGTCACAGATACGCAGTATTTT.

This clonotype showed up many times. The chain joins TRBV5-6 to TRBJ1-5; tentatively, D is TRBD1 (6 bases). This CDR3 has 16 amino acids. Germline V CDR1 and CDR2: SGHDT, YYEEEE. Trimming shortened V by 1 base and J by 9 bases, and 20 bases separated the two germline ends. CDR3 region: CASSLSTAGATWPQHF. The CDR3 DNA follows: TGTGCCAGCAGCTTGTCTACGGCAGGGGCGACATGGCCCCAGCATTTT.

The gene calls are TRBV5-8 and TRBJ2-6; D gene ambiguous. There are 16 residues in the CDR3. V shed 4 bases and J shed 1 base, with 12 bases lying between them. From germline, CDR1 is SGHTS and CDR2 YDEGEE. The CDR3 spells CASSRKSQSGANVLTF. As DNA, the CDR3 is TGTGCCAGCAGCCGAAAGTCCCAATCTGGGGCCAACGTCCTGACTTTC.

This clonotype was seen a handful of times. The rearrangement uses TRBV9 and TRBJ2-3; D may be TRBD2 (7 bases). This CDR3 region has 19 residues. V was cut by 4 bases and J by 0 bases, with 24 bases left in between. Germline V CDR1 and CDR2: SGDLS, YYNGEE. CDR3 sequence: CASSLNPSRGAVSTDTQYF. The CDR3 DNA reads as TGTGCCAGCAGCTTAAACCCCTCTCGGGGGGCAGTAAGCACAGATACGCAGTATTTT.

V gene TRBV20-1 combines with J gene TRBJ2-7, with D maybe TRBD2 (6 bases). The CDR3 covers 11 residues. From germline, CDR1 is DFQATT and CDR2 SNEGSKA (reference sequence). The CDR3 spells CGVAENYEQYF. In DNA form, the CDR3 reads TGCGGAGTAGCGGAAAACTACGAGCAGTACTTC.

This clonotype has a count of ten or more. The chain couples TRBV6-1 to TRBJ2-5; 9 nucleotides align to TRBD1. CDR3 length equals 15 residues. V lost 1 base to trimming and J lost 5 bases; unmatched junction nucleotides: 5. Germline loops: CDR1 MNHNS, CDR2 SASEGT. Here the CDR3 DNA reads TGTGCCAGCAGTGAAGAGGACAGGGGAGAGGAGACCCAGTACTTC. Protein: CASSEEDRGEETQYF.

In this sample, this clonotype turned up many times. V and J are TRBV28 and TRBJ1-2; D is possibly TRBD1 (5 bases). The V gene lost 5 bases and the J gene lost 9 bases, with 19 bases spanning the gap. Germline V lookup: CDR1 MDHEN, CDR2 SYDVKM. The CDR3 is 14 residues long. This chain's CDR3 is CASSPRGVSWRYTF. CDR3 coding DNA: TGTGCCAGCAGTCCGCGGGGGGTATCGTGGCGCTACACCTTC.

The sample holds many counts of this clonotype. V is TRBV3-1 and J is TRBJ2-5; D unresolved. Between the trimmed V and J ends, which lost 0 bases and 7 bases, there was a span of 6 bases. This CDR3 is 12 amino acids long. Germline V CDR1 and CDR2: LGHDT, YNNKEL (reference sequence). CDR3 loop: CASSQEGGTQYF. Here the CDR3 DNA reads TGTGCCAGCAGCCAAGAAGGCGGGACCCAGTACTTC.

This clonotype was detected many times. The gene calls are TRBV19 and TRBJ2-1, with a possible D match to TRBD2 (6 bases). The V and J ends lost 4 bases and 4 bases respectively, with 14 bases between them. The CDR3 length is 15 residues. Germline CDR1 is LNHDA and CDR2 is SQIVND (reference sequence). CDR3: CASSTSSEPYNEQFF. The CDR3 DNA follows: TGTGCCAGTAGTACTTCTAGCGAGCCATACAATGAGCAGTTCTTC.

This clonotype was recorded many times. The chain recombines TRBV7-9 with TRBJ2-7; 8 bases agree with TRBD1. Germline-derived CDR1 and CDR2 are SEHNR and FQNEAQ (reference sequence). The CDR3 runs to 14 residues. With 5 bases clipped from V and 5 bases from J, the junction kept 8 bases outside the gene matches. CDR3 protein: CASSHQDRVDEQYF. Here the CDR3 DNA reads TGTGCCAGCAGCCACCAGGACAGGGTTGACGAGCAGTACTTC. Drawing the rest from reference TRBV7-9 and TRBJ2-7, the complete variable domain is DTGVSQNPRHKITKRGQNVTFRCDPISEHNRLYWYRQTLGQGPEFLTYFQNEAQLEKSRLLSDRFSAERPKGSFSTLEIQRTEQGDSAMYLCASSHQDRVDEQYFGPGTRLTVT.

The rearrangement uses TRBV10-3 and TRBJ2-2; a weak D match, TRBD2 (6 bases). V lost 1 base to trimming and J lost 7 bases, with 13 bases between them. Germline assignment: CDR1 ENHRY and CDR2 SYGVKD. The CDR3 has 15 residues. The CDR3 is CAISELLREDGELFF. CDR3 nucleotides: TGTGCCATCAGTGAGTTGTTGCGGGAAGACGGGGAGCTGTTTTTT.

This clonotype appeared many times. The rearrangement uses TRBV14 and TRBJ1-1; 8 nucleotides line up with TRBD1. This CDR3 is 15 amino acids long. The ends lost 2 bases at V and 2 bases at J; junction bases unmatched: 4. Germline V CDR1 and CDR2: SGHDN, FVKESK. The CDR3 nucleotides are TGTGCCAGCAGCCAATACGGACAGGGAAACACTGAAGCTTTCTTT. This encodes CASSQYGQGNTEAFF.

CDR3 residues: CASSQARDGPDTQYF. The CDR3, as DNA: TGTGCCAGCAGCCAAGCTCGGGACGGTCCAGATACGCAGTATTTT. This rearrangement joins TRBV4-2 to TRBJ2-3; D could derive from TRBD1 or TRBD2 (5 bases each). Germline CDR1 reads LGHNA; CDR2 reads YNFKEQ. CDR3 length: 15 amino acids. Trimming removed 1 base from V and 4 bases from J, with 12 bases in between.

At least ten counts were recorded for this clonotype. V is TRBV24-1 and J is TRBJ2-2, with 10 bases aligning to TRBD1. With 0 bases clipped from V and 3 bases from J, the junction kept 0 bases outside the gene matches. This CDR3 is 16 amino acids long. Germline CDR1 reads KGHDR; CDR2 reads SFDVKD. For the CDR3, the DNA is TGTGCCACCAGTGATTTGGGACAGGGGGACACCGGGGAGCTGTTTTTT. It encodes CATSDLGQGDTGELFF.

This clonotype was seen repeatedly, ten times or more. This chain connects TRBV20-1 to TRBJ1-1, with TRBD1 matching over 7 bases. With 3 bases clipped from V and 10 bases from J, the junction kept 14 bases outside the gene matches. The CDR3 loop spans 14 amino acids. Per the germline V gene, CDR1 is DFQATT and CDR2 is SNEGSKA (reference sequence). CDR3 sequence: CSARQNRGGIGAFF. The CDR3 DNA is TGCAGTGCTAGGCAAAACAGGGGCGGTATCGGAGCTTTCTTT.

At least ten counts were recorded for this clonotype. The chain carries TRBV2 and TRBJ2-1, with 8 bases aligning to TRBD1. Trimming took 2 bases from V and 9 from J; bases not matched to a gene: 6. Germline V lookup: CDR1 SNHLY, CDR2 FYNNEI. This CDR3 region has 14 residues. In nucleotides, the CDR3 is TGTGCCAGCAGTGAACTCAGGGGGCTCGGTGAGCAGTTCTTC. Protein product: CASSELRGLGEQFF.

This clonotype was seen many times. The chain has TRBV3-1 and TRBJ2-7, with D perhaps matching TRBD1 (5 bases). The V end was cut by 0 bases, the J end by 0 bases, with 6 bases between. Per germline, CDR1 LGHDT and CDR2 YNNKEL (reference sequence). The CDR3 extends over 14 amino acids. The CDR3 here is CASSQETVSYEQYF. CDR3 nucleotide sequence: TGTGCCAGCAGCCAAGAGACAGTCTCCTACGAGCAGTACTTC.

This clonotype was counted ten times or more. The CDR3 sequence: CASSLLTGGQPQHF. In DNA, the CDR3 is TGTGCCAGCAGTCTATTAACAGGGGGCCAGCCCCAGCATTTT. The rearrangement links TRBV28 to TRBJ1-5; 9 nucleotides align to TRBD1. V shed 5 bases, J shed 7 bases, and the junction held 6 bases outside the gene matches. The CDR3 spans 14 residues. Germline CDR1 reads MDHEN; CDR2 reads SYDVKM.

This clonotype was seen repeatedly, ten times or more. The rearrangement links TRBV7-9 to TRBJ1-4; the match to TRBD1 covers 8 bases. The CDR3 totals 14 residues. Germline assignment: CDR1 SEHNR and CDR2 FQNEAQ (reference sequence). V was pared by 4 bases and J by 7 bases, with 5 bases of the junction left unmatched. The CDR3: CASSSGQGGEKLFF. The CDR3 nucleotides read TGTGCCAGCAGCTCCGGACAGGGTGGTGAAAAACTGTTTTTT. The full variable domain, rest sourced from reference TRBV7-9 and TRBJ1-4, is DTGVSQNPRHKITKRGQNVTFRCDPISEHNRLYWYRQTLGQGPEFLTYFQNEAQLEKSRLLSDRFSAERPKGSFSTLEIQRTEQGDSAMYLCASSSGQGGEKLFFGSGTQLSVL.

The genes are TRBV7-9 and TRBJ2-1, with TRBD1 matching 8 bases. The CDR3 extends over 16 amino acids. Germline assignment: CDR1 SEHNR and CDR2 FQNEAQ (reference sequence). J lost 6 bases, V lost 5 bases, and 12 bases had no gene match. The CDR3: CASSQYKDRAINEQFF. The DNA of the CDR3 is TGTGCCAGCAGCCAATATAAGGACAGGGCGATCAATGAGCAGTTCTTC.